The entry below describes one TCR beta chain. Its matching antigen is unknown. TCR sequencing used cDNA made by reverse transcription of extracted RNA. TCRdb keeps only in-frame clones here, not all; method: immunoSEQ multiplex PCR. The table includes approximately 180,000 clones, more than 60% detected once. The record originates from a study of CD8+ T cells in alopecia areata. Overall study findings and caveats: Affected scalp, especially in alopecia totalis/universalis, had a higher clonality than normal scalp did. Scalp data also include sequences from resident alphabeta T cells of normal skin.

This clonotype was obtained from a human donor with alopecia areata. The sequencing used CD4+ T cells sorted from blood, collected at week 0.

The CDR3 sequence is CASSQEAQYGYTF. The CDR3 bases are TGCGCCAGCAGCCAAGAGGCCCAATATGGCTACACCTTC. The rearrangement joins TRBV4-3 to TRBJ1-2; D gene unclear. The length of the CDR3 is 13 residues. V was clipped by 0 bases and J by 5 bases, with 7 bases between them. Germline assignment: CDR1 LGHNA and CDR2 YSLEER.